A single sample gave rise to the 16 T cell receptor beta chains below, sequenced in a study of blood T cell repertoires in COVID-19. Some clones are missing from TCRdb's copy, which holds only in-frame ones; the method was immunoSEQ multiplex PCR. This sample has just over 80,000 clones, with over 60% found just once. Sequenced material: peripheral blood. All receptors come from a woman aged 80 or over with active or convalescent COVID-19.

The chain has TRBV19 and TRBJ1-1; D may be TRBD1 (5 bases). Per the germline V gene, CDR1 is LNHDA and CDR2 is SQIVND (reference sequence). The CDR3 has 13 amino acids. Trimming took off 5 bases at V and 10 bases at J, with 17 bases between the two ends. The CDR3 reads CASSPAGVLPAFF. The CDR3 DNA is TGTGCCAGTAGTCCCGCGGGGGTCTTGCCAGCTTTCTTT.

The J gene is TRBJ2-1, the V gene TRBV11-3; D not certain. This CDR3 spans 13 amino acids. V lost 3 bases and J 9 bases, leaving 12 bases between the germline ends. CDR1 and CDR2 (germline): SGHNT, YENEEA. The CDR3 is CASSLGPEGEQFF. The CDR3 DNA reads as TGTGCCAGCAGCTTGGGCCCTGAAGGTGAGCAGTTCTTC.

The chain couples TRBV28 to TRBJ2-7, with 10 bases lining up with TRBD1. Germline V gene sequence: CDR1 MDHEN, CDR2 SYDVKM. The V segment lost 5 bases and the J segment 7 bases; nucleotides outside the gene matches: 8. The CDR3 runs to 14 residues. The CDR3 sequence is CASSGTGVLWEQYF. CDR3 nucleotide sequence: TGTGCCAGCAGTGGGACAGGGGTGTTGTGGGAGCAGTACTTC.

With regard to this clone: Germline is not matched at one junction end, which may reflect a read error. This rearrangement joins TRBV2 to TRBJ1-2, with D possibly being TRBD1 (5 bases). Germline loops: CDR1 SNHLY, CDR2 FYNNEI. The CDR3 is 13 amino acids. The CDR3 DNA sequence: TGTGCCAGCAGTGACGGGGGGGACTATGGCCACACCTTC. This gives the protein CASSDGGDYGHTF.

This chain connects TRBV9 to TRBJ2-7; D possibly corresponds to TRBD2 (5 bases). The V end was cut by 3 bases, the J end by 7 bases, with 17 bases between. The CDR3 is 14 amino acids. CDR1 is SGDLS and CDR2 is YYNGEE in the germline V gene. In nucleotides, the CDR3 is TGTGCCAGCAGCGCCCGAGCCAGCGGTGGGGAGCAGTACTTC. This sequence encodes CASSARASGGEQYF. Based on the CDR3 plus reference TRBV9 and TRBJ2-7, the full variable domain is DSGVTQTPKHLITATGQRVTLRCSPRSGDLSVYWYQQSLDQGLQFLIQYYNGEERAKGNILERFSAQQFPDLHSELNLSSLELGDSALYFCASSARASGGEQYFGPGTRLTVT.

On this clone itself: A junction end diverges from the germline sequence, so it may reflect a read error. This CDR3 is CASSLAGQNNEQYF. In DNA form, the CDR3 reads TGTGCTAGCAGCTTAGCGGGACAGAACAACGAGCAGTACTTC. V and J are TRBV7-7 and TRBJ2-7; D is perhaps TRBD2 (8 bases). The length of the CDR3 is 14 residues. The germline V gene has CDR1 SSHAT and CDR2 FNYEAQ (reference sequence).

V is TRBV5-8 and J is TRBJ1-2; D perhaps matches TRBD1 (5 bases). The CDR3 is 13 amino acids. V was clipped by 3 bases and J by 8 bases, with 14 bases between them. Germline values: CDR1 SGHTS, CDR2 YDEGEE. The CDR3 coding sequence is TGTGCCAGCAGCTCCCCGGACGGGGGAGGCTACACCTTC. Translation gives CASSSPDGGGYTF.

In this sample, this clone turned up a few times. The genes are TRBV6-5 and TRBJ1-5, with D unclear. The CDR3 contains 15 residues. Germline assignment: CDR1 MNHEY and CDR2 SVGAGI. Between the trimmed V and J ends, which lost 0 bases and 2 bases, there was a span of 8 bases. The CDR3 DNA follows: TGTGCCAGCAGTTACTCGACGGAGGGCAATCAGCCCCAGCATTTT. Protein product: CASSYSTEGNQPQHF.

This clone appeared once. The chain has TRBV6-2 or TRBV6-3 and TRBJ1-1; tentative D call: TRBD1 (6 bases). The V gene lost 0 bases and the J gene lost 0 bases, with 11 bases spanning the gap. The CDR3 covers 16 residues. Germline CDR1 is MNHEY and CDR2 is SVGEGT. CDR3 sequence (DNA): TGTGCCAGCAGTTACTCGAGGGACACCCTGAACACTGAAGCTTTCTTT. Translating it yields CASSYSRDTLNTEAFF.

This chain uses TRBV28 with TRBJ1-1; no firm D call. CDR3 length: 16 amino acids. Germline V gene data show CDR1 as MDHEN and CDR2 as SYDVKM. V dropped 3 bases and J dropped 4 bases, with 18 bases sitting between them. CDR3 sequence (DNA): TGTGCCAGCAGTTTGGCCCTACTAGGGCAGGCCACTGAAGCTTTCTTT. This codes for CASSLALLGQATEAFF.

This clone was counted only a few times. The J gene is TRBJ1-3, the V gene TRBV6-5, with 8 bases that match TRBD1. The CDR3 spans 14 residues. Trimming took 5 bases from V and 4 from J; bases not matched to a gene: 4. Germline V gene lookup returns CDR1 MNHEY and CDR2 SVGAGI. The CDR3 DNA is TGTGCCAGCAGTCTGGACAGGGTGGGAAACACCATATATTTT. Protein: CASSLDRVGNTIYF.

This clone was seen only once. This chain joins TRBV7-9 and TRBJ1-2; possible D gene TRBD1, 5 bases. The CDR3 spans 12 residues. Looked up from germline, CDR1 is SEHNR and CDR2 is FQNEAQ (reference sequence). The V end lost 2 bases, the J end lost 6 bases, and 7 bases lay between the germline ends. CDR3 in DNA: TGTGCCAGCAGCTTACAGGGAAATGGCTACACCTTC. Translated, it gives CASSLQGNGYTF.

The chain employs TRBV28 and TRBJ2-3; 9 nucleotides agree with TRBD2. The CDR3 runs 15 residues. After removal of 9 bases from V and 6 bases from J, the junction contained 13 bases not matched to a gene. CDR1 and CDR2 from the germline V gene are MDHEN and SYDVKM. The CDR3 DNA follows: TGTGCCAGTAAAGGGCGGGGGGGCGTATATGATACGCAGTATTTT. This translates into CASKGRGGVYDTQYF. Full variable domain (missing parts from reference TRBV28 and TRBJ2-3): DVKVTQSSRYLVKRTGEKVFLECVQDMDHENMFWYRQDPGLGLRLIYFSYDVKMKEKGDIPEGYSVSREKKERFSLILESASTNQTSMYLCASKGRGGVYDTQYFGPGTRLTVL.

This clone has a handful of counts. The rearrangement links TRBV7-3 to TRBJ1-1; D is unclear. V was trimmed by 0 bases and J by 2 bases, leaving 4 bases between them. The CDR3 is 13 amino acids. Germline V CDR1 and CDR2: SGHTA, FQGTGA. CDR3 coding DNA: TGTGCCAGCAGCTTAACTCCAAACACTGAAGCTTTCTTT. The encoded protein is CASSLTPNTEAFF.

CDR3 amino acids: CASSVLGTGGVTQYF. The CDR3 bases are TGTGCCAGCAGCGTCCTAGGGACAGGGGGCGTTACGCAGTATTTT. This sequence joins TRBV9 and TRBJ2-3, with 12 bases identical to TRBD1. Germline lookup yields CDR1 SGDLS and CDR2 YYNGEE. The CDR3 runs 15 residues. V was clipped by 2 bases and J by 8 bases; unmatched bases: 6.

The gene calls are TRBV7-6 and TRBJ1-1; 10 positions agree with TRBD1. Per germline, CDR1 SGHVS and CDR2 FNYEAQ. Trimming removed 6 bases from V and 5 bases from J; junction bases left unmatched: 3. CDR3 length: 13 amino acids. The DNA for the CDR3 is TGTGCCAGCAGTCGGACAGGGGGAACTGAAGCTTTCTTT. Translated: CASSRTGGTEAFF.